Shown below are 13 T cell receptor beta chains from a single sample sequenced in a study of OX40 agonist ivuxolimab in advanced cancers. Clones were sequenced by immunoSEQ multiplex PCR, and TCRdb holds only the in-frame ones, with some missing. The sample lists 100,000 to 150,000 clones; about 92% were seen once. Sequenced material: CD4+ or CD8+ T cells sorted from blood, taken in a trial of the OX40 agonist ivuxolimab. Receptors were obtained from an adult with an advanced solid tumor such as melanoma, head and neck, liver or kidney cancer.

The chain recombines TRBV7-2 with TRBJ1-2; D may be TRBD1 (6 bases). Trimming cost V 7 bases and J 3 bases, with 15 bases left between them. Per the germline V gene, CDR1 is SGHTA and CDR2 is FQGNSA. CDR3 size: 14 residues. CDR3 bases: TGTGCCAGCACCCCTATGGGGGGGCACTATGGCTACACCTTC. Its protein is CASTPMGGHYGYTF.

This clone was seen a single time. The chain employs TRBV5-1 and TRBJ2-1; D remains ambiguous. The CDR3 extends over 14 amino acids. V was shortened by 3 bases and J by 3 bases, with 10 bases between the two germline ends. Germline V gene sequence: CDR1 SGHRS, CDR2 YFSETQ. CDR3 coding DNA: TGCGCCAGCAGCTCAAGAGGTGACTACAATGAGCAGTTCTTC. Protein product: CASSSRGDYNEQFF. Based on the CDR3 plus reference TRBV5-1 and TRBJ2-1, the full variable domain is KAGVTQTPRYLIKTRGQQVTLSCSPISGHRSVSWYQQTPGQGLQFLFEYFSETQRNKGNFPGRFSGRQFSNSRSEMNVSTLELGDSALYLCASSSRGDYNEQFFGPGTRLTVL.

The genes are TRBV4-1 and TRBJ2-7; D not certain. This CDR3 region has 14 residues. Trimming took 4 bases from V and 3 from J, leaving 13 bases between them. Germline V gene sequence: CDR1 MGHRA, CDR2 YSYEKL. The DNA of the CDR3 is TGCGCCAGCAGCCCCACCCCCTTTGTCTACGAGCAGTACTTC. Protein product: CASSPTPFVYEQYF.

The chain uses TRBV4-2 and TRBJ2-2, with TRBD2 matching over 10 bases. With V trimmed by 6 bases and J by 0 bases, 4 bases remained unmatched. The CDR3 spans 16 residues. Germline CDR1 reads LGHNA; CDR2 reads YNFKEQ. CDR3 amino acids: CASRIAGGPNTGELFF. The CDR3 DNA sequence: TGTGCCAGCAGAATAGCGGGAGGCCCGAACACCGGGGAGCTGTTTTTT.

The gene calls are TRBV5-1 and TRBJ2-7, with TRBD1 matching over 9 bases. The V gene end was trimmed by 4 bases and the J gene end by 1 base; junction bases not matched to a gene: 6. Germline CDR1 and CDR2: SGHRS and YFSETQ. The CDR3 extends over 15 amino acids. In DNA, the CDR3 is TGCGCCAGCAGCCAGAACAGGGGGCGGTCCTACGAGCAGTACTTC. Translating it yields CASSQNRGRSYEQYF.

There are a few counts of this clone. The CDR3 nucleotides read TGTGCCACAAGAACAGGGAACACCATATATTTT. This translates into CATRTGNTIYF. V usage is TRBV6-4 and J usage is TRBJ1-3; possible D gene TRBD1, 6 bases. Looked up from germline, CDR1 is MRHNA and CDR2 is SNTAGT. CDR3 length: 11 residues. V was shortened by 10 bases and J by 7 bases, with 11 bases between the two germline ends.

V is TRBV10-3 and J is TRBJ1-1, with D unclear. The V gene lost 7 bases and the J gene lost 1 base, with 16 bases spanning the gap. Looked up from germline, CDR1 is ENHRY and CDR2 is SYGVKD. This CDR3 contains 15 residues. The CDR3 protein is CAITAEGNQNTEAFF. The CDR3 DNA is TGTGCCATCACCGCGGAAGGGAACCAGAACACTGAAGCTTTCTTT.

The chain's CDR3 is CAWSVGGRVETQYF. The CDR3 DNA reads TGTGCCTGGAGTGTAGGCGGGAGGGTCGAGACCCAGTACTTC. This sequence joins TRBV30 and TRBJ2-5; 9 positions match TRBD2. The ends lost 0 bases at V and 5 bases at J; junction bases unmatched: 4. This CDR3 comprises 14 residues. CDR1 and CDR2 (germline): GTSNPN, SVGIG (reference sequence).

This clone has a handful of counts. The rearrangement joins TRBV2 to TRBJ1-4; D not certain. CDR1 is SNHLY, CDR2 FYNNEI, per germline. Trimming removed 2 bases from V and 5 bases from J, with 9 bases in between. The CDR3 has 14 residues. CDR3 loop: CASSEYAANEKLFF. The CDR3 region has the DNA TGTGCCAGCAGTGAATATGCTGCAAATGAAAAACTGTTTTTT. Filled out from reference TRBV2 and TRBJ1-4, the complete variable domain reads EPEVTQTPSHQVTQMGQEVILRCVPISNHLYFYWYRQILGQKVEFLVSFYNNEISEKSEIFDDQFSVERPDGSNFTLKIRSTKLEDSAMYFCASSEYAANEKLFFGSGTQLSVL.

The chain couples TRBV18 to TRBJ2-7; no clear D. V lost 5 bases, J lost 5 bases, and 10 bases lay in between. The CDR3 has 12 residues. From germline, CDR1 is KGHSH and CDR2 LQKENI. This CDR3 reads CASSSGGHEQYF. CDR3 DNA: TGTGCCAGCTCATCCGGCGGACACGAGCAGTACTTC.

The rearrangement links TRBV18 to TRBJ2-7, with TRBD2 matching 9 bases. Trimming took 2 bases from V and 7 from J; bases not matched to a gene: 9. The CDR3 is 15 amino acids. The germline V gene has CDR1 KGHSH and CDR2 LQKENI. CDR3 nucleotide sequence: TGTGCCAGCTCACCAGAGCTAGCGGGATCGGGGGAGCAGTACTTC. Protein: CASSPELAGSGEQYF.

The chain uses TRBV6-1 and TRBJ2-7, with D hard to call. Germline V gene sequence: CDR1 MNHNS, CDR2 SASEGT. This CDR3 is 13 amino acids long. Trimming stripped 4 bases from V and 0 bases from J, with 7 bases between. CDR3 nucleotides: TGTGCCAGCAGTGTCCAGAGCTCCTACGAGCAGTACTTC. Translated: CASSVQSSYEQYF.

This sequence joins TRBV9 and TRBJ2-1, with D perhaps matching TRBD1 (5 bases). The germline V and J ends were trimmed by 4 bases and 9 bases, with 17 bases remaining between them. CDR3 length equals 14 residues. In germline, CDR1 is SGDLS, CDR2 YYNGEE. CDR3 sequence: CASSQHPGKGEQFF. The CDR3 nucleotides are TGTGCCAGCAGCCAACACCCAGGGAAGGGTGAGCAGTTCTTC.